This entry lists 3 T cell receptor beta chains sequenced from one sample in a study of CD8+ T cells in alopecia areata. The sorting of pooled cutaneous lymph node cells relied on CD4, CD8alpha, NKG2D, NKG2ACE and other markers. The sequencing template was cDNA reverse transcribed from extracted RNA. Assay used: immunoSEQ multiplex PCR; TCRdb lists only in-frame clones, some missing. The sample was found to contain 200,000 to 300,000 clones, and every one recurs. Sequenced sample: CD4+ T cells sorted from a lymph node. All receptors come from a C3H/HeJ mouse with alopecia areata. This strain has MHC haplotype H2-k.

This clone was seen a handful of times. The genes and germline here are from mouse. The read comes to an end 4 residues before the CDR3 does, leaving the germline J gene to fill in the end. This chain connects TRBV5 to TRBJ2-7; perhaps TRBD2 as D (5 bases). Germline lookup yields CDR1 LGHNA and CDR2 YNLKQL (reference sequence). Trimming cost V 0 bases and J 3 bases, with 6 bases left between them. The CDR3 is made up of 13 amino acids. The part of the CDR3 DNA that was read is TGTGCCAGCAGCCAAGACTGGGACTAT. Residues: CASSQDWDY. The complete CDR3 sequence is CASSQDWDYEQYF.

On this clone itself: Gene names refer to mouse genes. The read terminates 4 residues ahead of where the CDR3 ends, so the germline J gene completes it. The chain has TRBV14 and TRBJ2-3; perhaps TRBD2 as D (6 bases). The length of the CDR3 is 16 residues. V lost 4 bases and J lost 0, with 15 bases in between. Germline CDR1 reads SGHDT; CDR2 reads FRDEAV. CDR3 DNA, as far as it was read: TGTGCCAGCAGTATAGCCGGGACTTCTAGTGCAGAA. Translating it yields CASSIAGTSSAE. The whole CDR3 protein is CASSIAGTSSAETLYF.

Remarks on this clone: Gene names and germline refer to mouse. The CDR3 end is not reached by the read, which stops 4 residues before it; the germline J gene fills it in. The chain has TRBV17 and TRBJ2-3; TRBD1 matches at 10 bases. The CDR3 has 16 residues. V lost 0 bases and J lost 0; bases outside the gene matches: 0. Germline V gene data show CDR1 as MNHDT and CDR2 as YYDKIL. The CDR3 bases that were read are TGTGCTAGCAGTAGAGAGGGACAGGGGAGTGCAGAA. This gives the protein CASSREGQGSAE. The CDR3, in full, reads CASSREGQGSAETLYF. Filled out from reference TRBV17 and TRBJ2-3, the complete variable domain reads DTTVKQNPRYKLARVGKPVNLICSQTMNHDTMYWYQKKPNQAPKLLLFYYDKILNREADTFEKFQSSRPNNSFCSLYIGSAGLEYSAMYLCASSREGQGSAETLYFGSGTRLTVL.